This record concerns one T cell receptor beta chain sequence. The data derive from a study of blood T cell repertoires in COVID-19. The CDR3 covers 16 residues. The V gene's germline CDR1 is LNHNV and CDR2 YYDKDF (reference sequence). The ends lost 1 base at V and 5 bases at J; junction bases unmatched: 6. The repertoire was sequenced with immunoSEQ multiplex PCR; TCRdb's copy has only in-frame clones and lacks some. The sample includes 200,000 to 250,000 clones, 88% of them seen just once. The chain links TRBV15 to TRBJ1-1; 11 positions agree with TRBD1. The clonotype originates from a woman in her twenties or thirties who had recovered from COVID-19. Specimen: PBMCs or T cells enriched from blood (not recorded which). The CDR3, as DNA: TGTGCCACCAGCAGAGGATCCGGGACAGGGGGGACTGAAGCTTTCTTT. Protein: CATSRGSGTGGTEAFF.